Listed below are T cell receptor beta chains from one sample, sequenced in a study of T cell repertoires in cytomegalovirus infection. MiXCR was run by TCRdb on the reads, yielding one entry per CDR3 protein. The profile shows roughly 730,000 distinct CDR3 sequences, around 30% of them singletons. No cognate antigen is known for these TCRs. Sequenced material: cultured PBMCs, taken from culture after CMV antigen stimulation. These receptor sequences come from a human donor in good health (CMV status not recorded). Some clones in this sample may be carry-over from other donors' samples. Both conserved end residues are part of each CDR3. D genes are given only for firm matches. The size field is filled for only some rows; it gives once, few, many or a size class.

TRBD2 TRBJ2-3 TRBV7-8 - CASRPAPLAGARDTQYF TGTGCCAGCAGGCCGGCCCCACTAGCGGGGGCCCGGGATACGCAGTATTTT
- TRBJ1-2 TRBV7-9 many CASSFTLGRTPDGYTF TGTGCCAGCAGCTTTACCCTCGGACGAACTCCGGATGGCTACACCTTC
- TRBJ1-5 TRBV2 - CASKRGFDQPQHF TGTGCCAGCAAAAGAGGGTTCGATCAGCCCCAGCATTTT
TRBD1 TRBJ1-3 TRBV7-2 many CASSRRGPGNTIYF TGTGCCAGCAGCCGCAGGGGGCCAGGAAACACCATATATTTT
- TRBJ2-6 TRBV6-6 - CASSYQVGNAGANVLTF TGTGCCAGCAGTTACCAGGTGGGCAACGCTGGGGCCAACGTCCTGACTTTC
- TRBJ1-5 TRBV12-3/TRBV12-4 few CASSTPALGQPQHF TGTGCCAGCAGCACCCCGGCTCTTGGGCAGCCCCAGCATTTT
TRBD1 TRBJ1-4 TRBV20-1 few CSAPGQGGEKLFF TGCAGTGCCCCGGGACAGGGTGGGGAAAAACTGTTTTTT
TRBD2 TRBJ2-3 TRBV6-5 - CASSYSGGRSGDTQYF TGTGCCAGCAGTTACTCGGGCGGGAGAAGTGGAGATACGCAGTATTTT
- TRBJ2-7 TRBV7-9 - CASSATETDYEQYF TGTGCCAGCAGCGCGACCGAGACCGACTACGAGCAGTACTTC
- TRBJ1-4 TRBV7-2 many CASSSYTAPNEKLFF TGTGCCAGCAGCTCATACACTGCCCCTAATGAAAAACTGTTTTTT
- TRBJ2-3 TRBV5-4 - CASSLAWAGPTDTQYF TGTGCCAGCAGCTTGGCCTGGGCGGGACCCACAGATACGCAGTATTTT
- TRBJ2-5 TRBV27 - CASSLGSARTQYF TGTGCCAGCAGTTTAGGCTCAGCCCGGACCCAGTACTTC
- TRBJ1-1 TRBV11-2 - CASSLGEACF TGTGCCAGCAGCTTAGGTGAAGCTTGCTTT
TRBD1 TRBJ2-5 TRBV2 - CASRTGGGRETQYF TGTGCCAGCCGGACAGGGGGAGGGAGGGAGACCCAGTACTTC
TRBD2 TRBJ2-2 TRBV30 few CAGDEAGVAGELFF TGTGCCGGCGATGAGGCGGGGGTCGCCGGGGAGCTGTTTTTT
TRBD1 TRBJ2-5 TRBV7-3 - CASSRTGGRVETQYF TGTGCCAGCAGCAGGACAGGGGGTAGAGTGGAGACCCAGTACTTC
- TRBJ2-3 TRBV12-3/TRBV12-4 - CASSFSVWGATQYF TGTGCCAGCAGTTTTAGTGTATGGGGGGCTACGCAGTATTTT
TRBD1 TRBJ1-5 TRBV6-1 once CASRLGTVNQPQHF TGTGCCAGCAGACTCGGGACAGTTAATCAGCCCCAGCATTTT
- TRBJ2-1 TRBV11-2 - CASSPRWSRGQNEQFF TGTGCCAGCAGCCCCCGGTGGAGCCGTGGACAAAATGAGCAGTTCTTC
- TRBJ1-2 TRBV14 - CASSQAGGYGYTF TGTGCCAGCAGCCAAGCAGGAGGTTATGGCTACACCTTC
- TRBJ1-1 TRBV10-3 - CAIRLDSQYTEAFF TGTGCCATCAGACTCGACAGTCAATACACTGAAGCTTTCTTT
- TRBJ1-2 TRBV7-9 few CASSRPRGDGYTF TGTGCCAGCAGCCGCCCCAGGGGAGACGGCTACACCTTC